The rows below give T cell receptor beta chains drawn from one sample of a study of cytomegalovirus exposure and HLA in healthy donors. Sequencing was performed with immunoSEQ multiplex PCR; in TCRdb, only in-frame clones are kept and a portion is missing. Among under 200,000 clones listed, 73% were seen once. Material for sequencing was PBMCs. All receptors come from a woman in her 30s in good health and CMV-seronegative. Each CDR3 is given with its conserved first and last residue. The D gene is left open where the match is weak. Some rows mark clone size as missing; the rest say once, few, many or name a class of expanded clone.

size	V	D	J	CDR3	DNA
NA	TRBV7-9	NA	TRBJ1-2	CASSFLTAANYGYTF	TGTGCCAGCAGCTTTTTGACAGCCGCTAACTATGGCTACACCTTC
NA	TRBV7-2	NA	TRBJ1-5	CASSLVSRGNQPQHF	TGTGCCAGCAGCTTGGTCTCTCGGGGCAATCAGCCCCAGCATTTT
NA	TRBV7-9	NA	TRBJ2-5	CASKGAARREQYF	TGTGCCAGCAAAGGGGCAGCCCGGAGGGAGCAGTACTTC
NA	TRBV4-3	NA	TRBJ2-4	CASSQDRLSPGYF	TGCGCCAGCAGCCAAGATAGACTATCCCCAGGGTACTTC
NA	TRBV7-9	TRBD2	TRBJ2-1	CASRGLAGEAYNEQFF	TGTGCCAGCAGGGGACTAGCGGGAGAAGCGTATAATGAGCAGTTCTTC
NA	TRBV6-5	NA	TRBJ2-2	CASSEPLRTGELFF	TGTGCCAGCAGTGAGCCCCTCCGCACCGGGGAGCTGTTTTTT
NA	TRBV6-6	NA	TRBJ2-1	CASSYALVGSHEQFF	TGTGCCAGCAGTTACGCACTAGTAGGAAGTCATGAGCAGTTCTTC
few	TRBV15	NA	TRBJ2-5	CATSRERTGSETQYF	TGTGCCACCAGCAGAGAAAGAACGGGGTCCGAGACCCAGTACTTC
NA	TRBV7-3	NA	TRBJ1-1	CASSLSGSGNTEAFF	TGTGCCAGCAGCTTAAGTGGCTCGGGGAACACTGAAGCTTTCTTT
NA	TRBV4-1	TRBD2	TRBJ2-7	CASSRAGGSHEQYF	TGCGCCAGCAGCCGAGCGGGGGGTTCCCACGAGCAGTACTTC
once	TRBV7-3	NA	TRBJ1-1	CASSLFGGLNTEAFF	TGTGCCAGCAGCTTATTCGGGGGGCTGAACACTGAAGCTTTCTTT
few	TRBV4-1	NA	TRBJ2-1	CASSQDVQRRYNEQFF	TGCGCCAGCAGCCAAGATGTCCAGCGGAGGTACAATGAGCAGTTCTTC
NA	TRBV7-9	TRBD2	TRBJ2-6	CASILWGGSSGANVLTF	TGTGCCAGCATCCTGTGGGGGGGTAGCTCTGGGGCCAACGTCCTGACTTTC
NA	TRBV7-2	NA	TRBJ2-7	CASKEGAGAGNFYEQYF	TGTGCCAGCAAGGAGGGGGCAGGGGCCGGGAACTTTTACGAGCAGTACTTC
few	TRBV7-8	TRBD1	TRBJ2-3	CASSFRQGNTDTQYF	TGTGCCAGCAGCTTCCGACAGGGGAACACAGATACGCAGTATTTT
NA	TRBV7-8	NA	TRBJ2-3	CASSKTYPGASTDTQYF	TGTGCCAGCAGCAAAACCTACCCGGGTGCGTCCACAGATACGCAGTATTTT
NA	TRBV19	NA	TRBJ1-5	CASSTPLGSGQPQHF	TGTGCCAGTAGTACCCCGTTGGGCTCGGGGCAGCCCCAGCATTTT
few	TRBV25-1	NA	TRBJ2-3	CASSDARVLTDTQYF	TGTGCCAGCAGTGATGCCCGCGTCCTCACAGATACGCAGTATTTT
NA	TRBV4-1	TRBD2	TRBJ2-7	CASSLGTKGYEQYF	TGCGCCAGCAGCCTCGGGACTAAGGGCTACGAGCAGTACTTC
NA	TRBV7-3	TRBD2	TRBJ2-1	CASSFSGSNEQFF	TGTGCCAGCAGCTTTAGCGGGAGTAATGAGCAGTTCTTC
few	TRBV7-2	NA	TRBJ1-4	CASSPLAGRKQKLFF	TGTGCCAGCAGCCCCTTGGCAGGGAGGAAACAAAAACTGTTTTTT
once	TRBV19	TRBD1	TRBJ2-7	CATRQGETYEQYF	TGTGCCACCCGACAGGGCGAAACCTACGAGCAGTACTTC
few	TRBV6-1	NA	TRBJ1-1	CASSDFQEQAEAFF	TGTGCCAGCAGTGATTTTCAGGAACAGGCTGAAGCTTTCTTT
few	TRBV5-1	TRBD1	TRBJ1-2	CASSWGQNGYTF	TGCGCCAGCAGCTGGGGACAGAACGGCTACACCTTC
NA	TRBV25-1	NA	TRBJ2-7	CASRPNGGLYEQYF	TGTGCCAGCAGACCCAATGGGGGGTTATACGAGCAGTACTTC
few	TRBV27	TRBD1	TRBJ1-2	CASSSGTGNGYTF	TGTGCCAGCAGTTCAGGGACAGGGAATGGCTACACCTTC
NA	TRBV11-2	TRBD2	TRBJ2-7	CASSLVGLAGLSEQYF	TGTGCCAGCAGCTTAGTTGGGCTAGCGGGTCTATCGGAGCAGTACTTC
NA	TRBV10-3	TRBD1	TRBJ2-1	CAISDLGQGSSYNEQFF	TGTGCCATCAGTGACTTGGGACAGGGTTCGTCCTACAATGAGCAGTTCTTC
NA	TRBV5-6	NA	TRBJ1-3	CASSLGQVGNTIYF	TGTGCCAGCAGCTTGGGACAGGTTGGAAACACCATATATTTT
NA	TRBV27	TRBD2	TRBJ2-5	CASSPRTSGGETQYF	TGTGCCAGCAGTCCCAGGACTAGCGGGGGTGAGACCCAGTACTTC
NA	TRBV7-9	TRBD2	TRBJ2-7	CASSPGTSGWAYEQYF	TGTGCCAGCAGCCCTGGGACTAGCGGGTGGGCCTACGAGCAGTACTTC
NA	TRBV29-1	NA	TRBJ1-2	CSVEDRESDGYTF	TGCAGCGTTGAAGACAGGGAATCGGATGGCTACACCTTC
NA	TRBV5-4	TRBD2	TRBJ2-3	CASSLGLAGDTQYF	TGTGCCAGCAGCTTGGGACTAGCGGGAGATACGCAGTATTTT
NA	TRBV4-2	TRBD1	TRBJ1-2	CASSHAGTGSYGYTF	TGTGCCAGCAGCCATGCCGGGACAGGATCCTATGGCTACACCTTC
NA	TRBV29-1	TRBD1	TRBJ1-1	CSVEFAGGQTEAFF	TGCAGCGTTGAATTTGCAGGGGGCCAAACTGAAGCTTTCTTT
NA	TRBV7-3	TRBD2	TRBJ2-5	CASSLNPGGETQYF	TGTGCCAGCAGCTTAAATCCCGGGGGGGAGACCCAGTACTTC
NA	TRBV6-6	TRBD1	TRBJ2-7	CASSPRTGPYEQYF	TGTGCCAGCAGTCCCAGGACAGGGCCCTACGAGCAGTACTTC
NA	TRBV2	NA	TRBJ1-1	CASSDPTDKAYEAFF	TGTGCCAGCAGTGACCCCACCGACAAGGCCTATGAAGCTTTCTTT
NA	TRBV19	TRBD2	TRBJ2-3	CASSSGRVITTDTQYF	TGTGCCAGTAGTAGCGGGAGGGTGATCACGACAGATACGCAGTATTTT
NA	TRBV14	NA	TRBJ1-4	CASDSFNEKLFF	TGTGCCAGCGACAGTTTTAATGAAAAACTGTTTTTT
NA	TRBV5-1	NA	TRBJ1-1	CASSFTGVNTEAFF	TGCGCCAGCAGCTTTACGGGGGTAAACACTGAAGCTTTCTTT
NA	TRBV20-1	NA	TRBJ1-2	CSVIGPPSTF	TGCAGTGTCATCGGTCCTCCCTCCACCTTC
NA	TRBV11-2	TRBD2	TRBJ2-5	CASSRLAGGQETQYF	TGTGCCAGCAGCCGACTAGCGGGGGGTCAAGAGACCCAGTACTTC
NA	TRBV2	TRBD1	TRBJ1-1	CASRAGTGNTEAFF	TGTGCCAGCAGGGCCGGGACAGGGAACACTGAAGCTTTCTTT
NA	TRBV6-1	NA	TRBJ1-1	CASSERRVRTEAFF	TGTGCCAGCAGTGAAAGGAGGGTACGCACTGAAGCTTTCTTT
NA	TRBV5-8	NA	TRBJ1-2	CDYPGGGIYGYTF	TGTGACTACCCTGGGGGGGGCATCTATGGCTACACCTTC
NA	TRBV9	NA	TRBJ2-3	CASTRTASTDTQYF	TGTGCCAGCACCCGGACAGCGAGCACAGATACGCAGTATTTT
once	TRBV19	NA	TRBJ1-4	CASRAGTTGREKLFF	TGTGCCAGTAGGGCCGGGACCACCGGGAGGGAAAAACTGTTTTTT
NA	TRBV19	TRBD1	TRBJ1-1	CASAQGGRGTEAFF	TGTGCCAGTGCCCAGGGGGGACGTGGTACTGAAGCTTTCTTT
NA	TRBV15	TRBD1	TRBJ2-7	CATSRGTGETYEQYF	TGTGCCACCAGCAGGGGGACAGGAGAGACCTACGAGCAGTACTTC
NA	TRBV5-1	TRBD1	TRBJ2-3	CASSLEDRRWDTQYF	TGCGCCAGCAGCTTGGAGGACAGGCGGTGGGATACGCAGTATTTT
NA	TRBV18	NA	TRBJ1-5	CASSLSGSRNQPQHF	TGTGCCAGCTCCCTTAGCGGCTCTCGCAATCAGCCCCAGCATTTT
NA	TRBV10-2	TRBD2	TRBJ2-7	CASSESNSGGSFF	TGCGCCAGCAGTGAGTCGAACAGCGGGGGATCATTCTTC
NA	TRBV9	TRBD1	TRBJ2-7	CASSVDRDRGYEQYF	TGTGCCAGCAGCGTAGACCGGGACAGAGGGTACGAGCAGTACTTC
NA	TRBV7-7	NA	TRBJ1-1	CASSLSENTEAFF	TGTGCCAGCAGCTTGAGTGAGAACACTGAAGCTTTCTTT
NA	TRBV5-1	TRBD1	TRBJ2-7	CASSLGTGTNEQYF	TGCGCCAGCAGCTTGGGGACAGGGACGAACGAGCAGTACTTC
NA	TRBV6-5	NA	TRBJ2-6	CASSQINSGANVLTF	TGTGCCAGCAGTCAGATAAACTCTGGGGCCAACGTCCTGACTTTC
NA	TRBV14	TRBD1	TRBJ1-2	CASSRILGQVVGYTF	TGTGCCAGCAGCCGAATTTTGGGACAGGTCGTTGGCTACACCTTC